This T cell receptor beta chain comes out of a study of beta chain features in type 1 diabetes. Study-wide points: Type 1 diabetes patients had TCRB CDR3s that were shorter (moderately but significantly so) in all four CD4+ subsets.

The CDR3 has 15 residues. Germline CDR1 is MNHNS and CDR2 is SASEGT. V dropped 4 bases and J dropped 5 bases, with 17 bases sitting between them. This clone was counted a few times. No antigen is known for it. The sequenced template was cDNA made from the entire isolated RNA. The method was immunoSEQ multiplex PCR; TCRdb's version includes in-frame clones alone and lacks a portion of them. There are roughly 730,000 clones in the sample; roughly 13% occur only once, and less than 0.025% lies in the top ten. The sequence was collected from a man younger than 30 with type 1 diabetes. The sequenced sample consisted of naive CD4+ T cells from blood. The V gene is TRBV6-1, the J gene TRBJ2-5; possibly TRBD1 or TRBD2 for D (5 bases each). The CDR3 reads CASSVRFGWGETQYF. The DNA for the CDR3 is TGTGCCAGCAGTGTTAGATTCGGGTGGGGGGAGACCCAGTACTTC.